A single sample gave rise to the 26 T cell receptor beta chains below, sequenced in a study of control samples from healthy donors and cancer patients. The data were produced by immunoSEQ multiplex PCR, yet TCRdb's version contains in-frame clones alone and is incomplete. The sample records tens of thousands of clones, roughly nine tenths being singletons. Sequenced input: PBMCs. The receptors were gathered from a woman aged 45-65 years with colorectal cancer.

CDR3 amino acids: CASSQDQTSGARNEQFF. The CDR3 region has the DNA TGTGCCAGCAGCCAAGATCAGACTAGCGGGGCCCGGAATGAGCAGTTCTTC. J is TRBJ2-1 and V is TRBV14, with 11 bases lining up with TRBD2. The CDR3 covers 17 residues. The V gene end was trimmed by 0 bases and the J gene end by 7 bases; junction bases not matched to a gene: 8. Germline-derived CDR1 and CDR2 are SGHDN and FVKESK.

This clone has only one observation. V and J are TRBV15 and TRBJ2-7; no firm D call. The V gene's germline CDR1 is LNHNV and CDR2 YYDKDF (reference sequence). CDR3 length equals 14 residues. Between the trimmed V and J ends, which lost 5 bases and 2 bases, there was a span of 13 bases. CDR3 sequence: CATSVDPGPYEQYV. The CDR3 coding sequence is TGTGCCACCAGCGTGGATCCAGGTCCCTACGAGCAGTACGTC.

This chain joins TRBV18 and TRBJ2-1; D is uncertain. CDR1 KGHSH and CDR2 LQKENI come from the germline V gene. V dropped 0 bases and J dropped 5 bases, with 8 bases sitting between them. The CDR3 is made up of 14 amino acids. DNA for the CDR3: TGTGCCAGCTCACCACCGGCTATAAACAATGAGCAGTTCTTC. Translation gives CASSPPAINNEQFF.

The rearrangement links TRBV24-1 to TRBJ2-2; 8 positions match TRBD1. Germline CDR1 and CDR2: KGHDR and SFDVKD. The CDR3 runs 15 residues. Germline trimming cut 4 bases from V and 7 bases from J; bases unmatched to any gene: 7. The chain's CDR3 is CATSDWTGTGGELFF. The CDR3 coding sequence is TGTGCCACCAGTGACTGGACAGGGACTGGCGGGGAGCTGTTTTTT.

This clone appeared once. The V and J genes are TRBV19 and TRBJ1-5; unclear D gene. V lost 8 bases to trimming and J lost 0 bases, with 8 bases between them. Germline assignment: CDR1 LNHDA and CDR2 SQIVND (reference sequence). The CDR3 sequence is 13 residues long. The CDR3 region has the DNA TGTGCCAGTCAGGATTATAGCAATCAGCCCCAGCATTTT. It encodes CASQDYSNQPQHF.

The rearrangement joins TRBV5-1 to TRBJ2-5; 10 bases line up with TRBD2. V was pared by 2 bases and J by 4 bases, with 8 bases of the junction left unmatched. Germline loops: CDR1 SGHRS, CDR2 YFSETQ. The CDR3 extends over 16 amino acids. The CDR3 DNA follows: TGCGCCAGCAGCTTAGACGGACTAGCGGTAGGAGAGACCCAGTACTTC. Translating gives CASSLDGLAVGETQYF. The full variable domain, in which reference TRBV5-1 and TRBJ2-5 provide the parts outside the CDR3, is KAGVTQTPRYLIKTRGQQVTLSCSPISGHRSVSWYQQTPGQGLQFLFEYFSETQRNKGNFPGRFSGRQFSNSRSEMNVSTLELGDSALYLCASSLDGLAVGETQYFGPGTRLLVL.

This clone occurred a few times. The genes are TRBV10-3 and TRBJ1-2; tentatively, D is TRBD1 (6 bases). This CDR3 has 15 residues. The germline V gene encodes CDR1 ENHRY and CDR2 SYGVKD. V lost 3 bases, J lost 1 base, and 12 bases lay in between. CDR3 protein: CAISDPGQFNYGYTF. The CDR3 bases are TGTGCCATCAGTGACCCCGGACAGTTTAACTATGGCTACACCTTC.

The CDR3 sequence: CASSVEENQPQHF. The CDR3 nucleotides read TGTGCCAGCAGTGTTGAGGAGAATCAGCCCCAGCATTTT. The V and J genes are TRBV6-4 and TRBJ1-5; no definite D call. CDR3 length equals 13 residues. Germline CDR1 is MRHNA and CDR2 is SNTAGT. Deletions cut 4 bases from V and 4 bases from J, with 8 bases between.

The chain recombines TRBV7-2 with TRBJ1-2; no clear D gene. Trimming took off 5 bases at V and 4 bases at J, with 14 bases between the two ends. The CDR3 totals 14 residues. CDR1 and CDR2 from the germline V gene are SGHTA and FQGNSA. The CDR3 spells CASSPGRWGYGYTF. The CDR3 DNA sequence: TGTGCCAGCAGCCCCGGGAGGTGGGGCTATGGCTACACCTTC.

The chain recombines TRBV20-1 with TRBJ1-3; D unresolved. The CDR3 runs to 14 residues. The germline gives CDR1 DFQATT, CDR2 SNEGSKA (reference sequence). V was trimmed by 3 bases and J by 0 bases, leaving 9 bases between them. The CDR3 protein is CSASPFSSGNTIYF. The DNA of the CDR3 is TGCAGTGCTAGTCCCTTTAGCTCTGGAAACACCATATATTTT.

The rearrangement uses TRBV24-1 and TRBJ2-2; perhaps TRBD2 as D (6 bases). The CDR3 loop spans 13 amino acids. Germline values: CDR1 KGHDR, CDR2 SFDVKD. Deletions cut 10 bases from V and 0 bases from J, with 8 bases between. The DNA of the CDR3 is TGTGCCACAGGGACTCCGAACACCGGGGAGCTGTTTTTT. Residues: CATGTPNTGELFF.

The chain links TRBV5-1 to TRBJ1-1, with D possibly TRBD1 on 6 matching bases. Trimming pared 2 bases from V and 0 bases from J, leaving 11 bases between. CDR1 is SGHRS, CDR2 YFSETQ, per germline. This CDR3 has 15 residues. The CDR3 is CASSLPTGLNTEAFF. The CDR3 DNA reads as TGCGCCAGCAGCTTACCCACAGGGCTGAACACTGAAGCTTTCTTT.

The rearrangement uses TRBV28 and TRBJ1-5; no clear D. There are 15 residues in the CDR3. CDR1 MDHEN and CDR2 SYDVKM come from the germline V gene. With 7 bases removed from V and 4 bases from J, the gap between germline ends came to 17 bases. The CDR3 is CASTNAGSSNQPQHF. DNA of the CDR3: TGTGCCAGCACGAACGCCGGCAGCTCGAATCAGCCCCAGCATTTT.

The chain links TRBV3-1 (or the pseudogene TRBV3-2) to TRBJ2-2; D may be TRBD2 (6 bases). Germline CDR1 and CDR2: LGHDT and YNNKEL (reference sequence). The V end lost 4 bases, the J end lost 1 base, and 16 bases lay between the germline ends. The CDR3 sequence is 17 residues long. In DNA form, the CDR3 reads TGTGCCAGCAGCCCTCGATTGCGACTAGGGAACACCGGGGAGCTGTTTTTT. Protein product: CASSPRLRLGNTGELFF.

The genes are TRBV6-2 or TRBV6-3 and TRBJ2-7, with TRBD2 matching 9 bases. CDR1 MNHEY and CDR2 SVGEGT come from the germline V gene. The CDR3 has 16 amino acids. V trimming: 7 bases; J trimming: 5 bases; junction bases outside the gene matches: 15. The CDR3 sequence is CASTPRSSGGGNEQYV. DNA of the CDR3: TGTGCCAGCACCCCACGGAGTAGCGGGGGAGGTAACGAGCAGTACGTC.

The rearrangement uses TRBV6-5 and TRBJ1-2, with D perhaps TRBD1 (5 bases). Germline V gives CDR1 MNHEY, CDR2 SVGAGI. The ends were cut back, 10 bases at V and 8 bases at J, with 23 bases in the middle. This CDR3 contains 14 residues. CDR3 DNA sequence: TGTGCCACCACCGGGACCTCAGTGGAGGCAGGCTACACCTTC. It codes for CATTGTSVEAGYTF.

The rearrangement uses TRBV5-6 and TRBJ1-4, with D hard to call. The CDR3 consists of 14 residues. Germline CDR1 reads SGHDT; CDR2 reads YYEEEE. Trimming stripped 3 bases from V and 8 bases from J, with 14 bases between. The CDR3 reads CASSSTTFGEKLFF. The CDR3 region has the DNA TGTGCCAGCAGCTCGACCACCTTCGGCGAAAAACTGTTTTTT.

This clone has only one observation. The rearrangement links TRBV19 to TRBJ1-1, with 7 positions matching TRBD1. The CDR3 totals 16 residues. The germline V gene encodes CDR1 LNHDA and CDR2 SQIVND (reference sequence). Unmatched junction bases numbered 9, after V lost 5 bases and J lost 0 bases. CDR3 region: CASSVGRDRMNTEAFF. CDR3 nucleotides: TGTGCCAGTAGTGTCGGGAGGGACAGAATGAACACTGAAGCTTTCTTT.

The rearrangement uses TRBV6-2 or TRBV6-3 and TRBJ1-5; 7 bases are shared with TRBD1. The germline V gene encodes CDR1 MNHEY and CDR2 SVGEGT. V shed 6 bases and J 3 bases; nucleotides not matched to a gene: 8. The CDR3 contains 15 residues. CDR3 residues: CASSDPTGINQPQHF. DNA of the CDR3: TGTGCCAGCAGCGACCCGACAGGGATCAATCAGCCCCAGCATTTT.

This chain uses TRBV6-4 with TRBJ1-2, with D hard to call. Germline lookup yields CDR1 MRHNA and CDR2 SNTAGT. CDR3 length: 17 amino acids. V lost 1 base, J lost 2 bases, and 17 bases lay in between. In DNA form, the CDR3 reads TGTGCCAGCAGTGACTACGGCAAAGGAGTAAAAAACTATGGCTACACCTTC. Translation gives CASSDYGKGVKNYGYTF.

This sequence joins TRBV5-8 and TRBJ2-7; D call uncertain. V lost 5 bases and J 4 bases, leaving 19 bases between the germline ends. CDR3 size: 15 residues. Germline lookup yields CDR1 SGHTS and CDR2 YDEGEE. CDR3 sequence: CASSSPAEIDYEQYV. The CDR3 DNA is TGTGCCAGCAGTTCACCTGCAGAGATAGATTACGAGCAGTACGTC.

The chain is built from TRBV18 and TRBJ1-2; no clear D. V was shortened by 4 bases and J by 3 bases, with 12 bases between the two germline ends. CDR3 length: 14 amino acids. Germline values: CDR1 KGHSH, CDR2 LQKENI. CDR3 in DNA: TGTGCCAGCTCACGAGACCAGGCTCACTATGGCTACACCTTC. It specifies CASSRDQAHYGYTF.

The V gene is TRBV28, the J gene TRBJ2-3; 7 nucleotides align to TRBD2. Per germline, CDR1 MDHEN and CDR2 SYDVKM. V dropped 2 bases and J dropped 2; count of bases not matched to a gene: 4. The CDR3 covers 15 residues. DNA for the CDR3: TGTGCCAGCAGTTTACTGACTAGCATCACAGATACGCAGTATTTT. Translation: CASSLLTSITDTQYF.

This clone was detected only once. The gene calls are TRBV7-2 and TRBJ1-3, with a possible D match to TRBD1 (5 bases). CDR3 size: 15 residues. From germline, CDR1 is SGHTA and CDR2 FQGNSA. Trimming pared 5 bases from V and 1 base from J, leaving 12 bases between. This CDR3 is CASSPIGGSGNTIYF. CDR3 sequence (DNA): TGTGCCAGCAGCCCCATTGGGGGTTCTGGAAACACCATATATTTT.

This chain uses TRBV18 with TRBJ2-4; 7 bases fit TRBD1. The CDR3 length is 14 residues. With 2 bases clipped from V and 7 bases from J, the junction kept 5 bases outside the gene matches. Per germline, CDR1 KGHSH and CDR2 LQKENI. The CDR3 DNA reads TGTGCCAGCTCACCAGGACAGGATCGGAACATTCAGTACTTC. Its protein is CASSPGQDRNIQYF.

V and J are TRBV25-1 and TRBJ2-3, with 9 bases that match TRBD1. The V and J ends lost 6 bases and 4 bases, in that order; junction bases with no gene match: 11. CDR1 is MGHDK, CDR2 SYGVNS, per germline. This CDR3 contains 16 residues. The CDR3 is CASRFTGGLPPDTQYF. CDR3 in DNA: TGTGCCAGCAGGTTCACAGGGGGCCTTCCCCCAGATACGCAGTATTTT.